The 23 T cell receptor beta chains below all came from one sample that was sequenced in a study of blood T cell repertoires in COVID-19. Assay: immunoSEQ multiplex PCR; the TCRdb copy retains only in-frame clones and omits some. This repertoire shows around 300,000 clones, approximately 85% found once; its top ten account for approximately 9.9%. What was sequenced was peripheral blood. These receptors originate from a woman aged 70-85 years with acute or convalescent COVID-19.

The DNA of the CDR3 is TGTGCCAGCAGCTTAGTTAGACAGAGTTCACCCCTCCACTTT. As protein: CASSLVRQSSPLHF. The chain links TRBV7-8 to TRBJ1-6; weak D call: TRBD1 (5 bases). The CDR3 covers 14 residues. The V and J ends lost 1 base and 9 bases respectively, with 10 bases between them. From germline, CDR1 is SGHVS and CDR2 FQNEAQ. The complete variable domain, with remaining parts taken from reference TRBV7-8 and TRBJ1-6, reads GAGVSQSPRYKVAKRGQDVALRCDPISGHVSLFWYQQALGQGPEFLTYFQNEAQLDKSGLPSDRFFAERPEGSVSTLKIQRTQQEDSAVYLCASSLVRQSSPLHFGNGTRLTVT.

The rearrangement uses TRBV7-2 and TRBJ1-2; D remains ambiguous. The CDR3 is made up of 13 amino acids. V dropped 5 bases and J dropped 8 bases, with 15 bases sitting between them. Germline V gene lookup returns CDR1 SGHTA and CDR2 FQGNSA. CDR3 in DNA: TGTGCCAGCAGCCACCGGACTGACGGGGGCTACACCTTC. This encodes CASSHRTDGGYTF.

This chain links TRBV5-1 with TRBJ1-2; D is uncertain. There are 13 residues in the CDR3. Germline values: CDR1 SGHRS, CDR2 YFSETQ. V was trimmed by 4 bases and J by 4 bases, leaving 11 bases between them. The CDR3 spells CASSPEGAYGYTF. The DNA of the CDR3 is TGCGCCAGCAGCCCCGAGGGTGCCTATGGCTACACCTTC.

As regards this clone: The same CDR3 can be traced to other DNA sequences in this sample. The chain has TRBV5-1 and TRBJ1-1, with D unresolved. V was cut by 1 base and J by 1 base, with 5 bases left in between. The CDR3 has 13 amino acids. CDR1 SGHRS and CDR2 YFSETQ come from the germline V gene. CDR3 protein: CASSLRGNTEAFF. The CDR3 DNA reads TGCGCCAGCAGCTTGCGGGGGAACACTGAAGCTTTCTTT.

This rearrangement joins TRBV6-5 to TRBJ1-4, with 7 bases aligning to TRBD1. The CDR3 sequence is 14 residues long. The junction had 5 bases not matched to a gene; V was cut back by 4 bases and J by 6 bases. The germline V gene encodes CDR1 MNHEY and CDR2 SVGAGI. DNA of the CDR3: TGTGCCAGCAGTTCCCGGGACAGCCATGAAAAACTGTTTTTT. Encoded protein: CASSSRDSHEKLFF.

The chain links TRBV7-8 to TRBJ1-1; 8 bases agree with TRBD1. The CDR3 runs to 15 residues. V was clipped by 5 bases and J by 5 bases; unmatched bases: 10. Per germline, CDR1 SGHVS and CDR2 FQNEAQ. The CDR3 protein is CASSPHRGVQTEAFF. The CDR3 nucleotides are TGTGCCAGCAGCCCCCACAGGGGGGTGCAGACTGAAGCTTTCTTT.

V is TRBV24-1 and J is TRBJ2-7; 7 bases fit TRBD1. The V gene end was trimmed by 6 bases and the J gene end by 3 bases; junction bases not matched to a gene: 4. The germline gives CDR1 KGHDR, CDR2 SFDVKD. This CDR3 is 13 amino acids long. The CDR3 DNA sequence: TGTGCCACCAGTAGAGGGGGCGGCTACGAGCAGTACTTC. It yields the protein CATSRGGGYEQYF.

The V gene is TRBV19, the J gene TRBJ2-1, with TRBD1 matching 9 bases. There are 16 residues in the CDR3. Unmatched junction bases numbered 9, after V lost 5 bases and J lost 4 bases. Germline V gives CDR1 LNHDA, CDR2 SQIVND (reference sequence). DNA for the CDR3: TGTGCCAGTAGTGAAACAGGGGGCCTTCGATACAATGAGCAGTTCTTC. It translates to CASSETGGLRYNEQFF.

A few counts support this clone. The V and J genes are TRBV5-5 and TRBJ1-2, with D unclear. From germline, CDR1 is SGHKS and CDR2 YYEKEE (reference sequence). The CDR3 length is 13 residues. The germline V and J ends were trimmed by 0 bases and 2 bases, with 5 bases remaining between them. The CDR3 reads CASSLDSNYGYTF. The CDR3 region has the DNA TGTGCCAGCAGCTTGGACAGCAACTATGGCTACACCTTC.

This clone was detected a few times. The chain recombines TRBV7-5 with TRBJ1-2. TRBV7-5 is assigned pseudogene status. The length of the CDR3 is 15 residues. The CDR3 DNA reads TGTGCCAGAAGCTTAGCGGGGGTGGGGATACATGGCTACACCTTC. This sequence encodes CARSLAGVGIHGYTF.

The chain carries TRBV2 and TRBJ2-7, with 7 bases aligning to TRBD2. Germline-derived CDR1 and CDR2 are SNHLY and FYNNEI. With 6 bases clipped from V and 1 base from J, the junction kept 3 bases outside the gene matches. This CDR3 is built from 13 residues. The CDR3 is CASRGTISYEQYF. In DNA form, the CDR3 reads TGTGCCAGCAGAGGGACTATTTCCTACGAGCAGTACTTC.

The rearrangement uses TRBV3-1 (or the pseudogene TRBV3-2) and TRBJ1-2; maybe TRBD1 (5 bases). Germline V gene data show CDR1 as LGHDT and CDR2 as YNNKEL (reference sequence). V lost 0 bases and J 0 bases, leaving 11 bases between the germline ends. The CDR3 consists of 16 residues. The CDR3 sequence is CASSQDRGISNYGYTF. The DNA for the CDR3 is TGTGCCAGCAGCCAAGATCGGGGGATTTCTAACTATGGCTACACCTTC.

A word on this clone: The junction departs from the called germline gene at one end, perhaps through a read error. The chain links TRBV12-3 or TRBV12-4 to TRBJ1-1; D remains unclear. The CDR3 has 13 amino acids. CDR3 nucleotide sequence: TGTGCCAGCAGTTTTAGAGAGAACGCTGAAGCTTTCTTT. As protein: CASSFRENAEAFF.

As regards this clone: Other nucleotide sequences from this sample produce the same CDR3. The genes are TRBV6-5 and TRBJ1-2; 7 bases align to TRBD1. The CDR3 contains 13 residues. The germline V gene encodes CDR1 MNHEY and CDR2 SVGAGI. V lost 6 bases to trimming and J lost 5 bases; unmatched junction nucleotides: 6. The DNA for the CDR3 is TGTGCCAGCAGGACCGGGACAGCTTATGGCTACACCTTC. Protein product: CASRTGTAYGYTF.

V and J are TRBV19 and TRBJ2-6, with D perhaps TRBD1 (5 bases). With 4 bases removed from V and 2 bases from J, the gap between germline ends came to 9 bases. There are 15 residues in the CDR3. The germline CDR1 and CDR2 sequences are LNHDA and SQIVND (reference sequence). CDR3 protein: CASSTTGAGANVLTF. CDR3 in DNA: TGTGCCAGTAGTACCACAGGCGCTGGGGCCAACGTCCTGACTTTC.

About this clone itself: At one end the junction does not follow the germline gene, possibly because of a read error. The chain has TRBV24-1 and TRBJ2-7, with 7 bases that match TRBD1. Germline lookup yields CDR1 KGHDR and CDR2 SFDVKD. CDR3 length: 13 residues. The CDR3 sequence: CATRMNATGPLHF. The CDR3 nucleotides are TGTGCCACCAGAATGAATGCGACAGGGCCCCTTCATTTC.

A remark on this clone: Here the CDR3 omits its conserved ending phenylalanine or tryptophan, so a read error is the likely source. The DNA is omitted, as the CDR3 cannot be located on it reliably, and the CDR3 follows TCRdb's listing. This chain links TRBV12-3 or TRBV12-4 with TRBJ1-1. The CDR3 spans 13 residues, counting both ends. CDR3 sequence reads: CASSLRGGARDGL.

The chain is built from TRBV15 and TRBJ2-5, with D possibly TRBD2 on 5 matching bases. Germline loops: CDR1 LNHNV, CDR2 YYDKDF (reference sequence). The CDR3 is 14 residues long. With 0 bases removed from V and 2 bases from J, the gap between germline ends came to 7 bases. In DNA, the CDR3 is TGTGCCACCAGCAGAGATCGCGGGCAAGAGACCCAGTACTTC. Protein product: CATSRDRGQETQYF.

CDR3 region: CASSFAGAGEQFF. The CDR3 DNA is TGTGCCAGCAGTTTTGCGGGGGCTGGTGAGCAGTTCTTC. This rearrangement joins TRBV27 to TRBJ2-1; D may be TRBD2 (7 bases). The CDR3 consists of 13 residues. Trimming pared 3 bases from V and 9 bases from J, leaving 12 bases between. CDR1 is MNHEY, CDR2 SMNVEV, per germline (reference sequence).

As for this clone: Additional DNA sequences in this sample encode the identical CDR3. The chain has TRBV5-4 and TRBJ1-2; 11 bases align to TRBD1. CDR1 and CDR2 (germline): SGHNT, YYREEE (reference sequence). CDR3 length: 15 residues. Losses at the gene ends were 4 bases for V and 4 bases for J; bases not matched to a gene: 6. CDR3 nucleotides: TGTGCCAGCAGCCCTGGACAGGGGGCGTCCTATGGCTACACCTTC. The encoded protein is CASSPGQGASYGYTF.

The rearrangement links TRBV21-1 to TRBJ2-7; TRBD1 is taken as the D call from the table, unchecked against the DNA. TRBV21-1 corresponds to a pseudogene. The CDR3 totals 12 residues. This CDR3 is CASNRELGEQYF. Here the CDR3 DNA reads TGTGCCAGCAACAGGGAACTAGGCGAGCAGTACTTC.

This rearrangement joins TRBV4-1 to TRBJ2-2; possibly TRBD1 for D (6 bases). Germline V gives CDR1 MGHRA, CDR2 YSYEKL. The CDR3 has 16 amino acids. V was clipped by 0 bases and J by 5 bases, with 13 bases between them. The chain's CDR3 is CASSQEEDRTTGELFF. Here the CDR3 DNA reads TGCGCCAGCAGCCAAGAGGAGGACAGAACGACCGGGGAGCTGTTTTTT.

The V call is TRBV6-2 or TRBV6-3, the J call TRBJ1-5, with D unclear. This CDR3 comprises 15 residues. Germline V gene data show CDR1 as MNHEY and CDR2 as SVGEGT. V lost 4 bases and J lost 0, with 10 bases in between. The CDR3 DNA reads as TGTGCCAGCAGTTTACGAGGAGGTAGCAATCAGCCCCAGCATTTT. It specifies CASSLRGGSNQPQHF.